Shown below are 10 T cell receptor beta chains from a single sample sequenced in a study of OX40 agonist ivuxolimab in advanced cancers. Assay used: immunoSEQ multiplex PCR; TCRdb lists only in-frame clones, some missing. The sample lists some 90,000 clones; roughly 90% were seen once. Sequencing used CD4+ or CD8+ T cells sorted from blood, obtained in a trial of the OX40 agonist ivuxolimab. Receptors were obtained from an adult with an advanced solid tumor such as melanoma, head and neck, liver or kidney cancer.

The chain has TRBV5-4 and TRBJ2-3; 7 bases fit TRBD2. Germline loops: CDR1 SGHNT, CDR2 YYREEE (reference sequence). Trimming removed 1 base from V and 2 bases from J; junction bases left unmatched: 7. This CDR3 has 16 residues. CDR3 in DNA: TGTGCCAGCAGCTTGTCTTTTCAGCGGGACACAGATACGCAGTATTTT. Translation: CASSLSFQRDTDTQYF. Complete variable domain (other parts from reference TRBV5-4 and TRBJ2-3): ETGVTQSPTHLIKTRGQQVTLRCSSQSGHNTVSWYQQALGQGPQFIFQYYREEENGRGNFPPRFSGLQFPNYSSELNVNALELDDSALYLCASSLSFQRDTDTQYFGPGTRLTVL.

V usage is TRBV9 and J usage is TRBJ2-7; 9 bases are shared with TRBD1. The V gene end was trimmed by 3 bases and the J gene end by 6 bases; junction bases not matched to a gene: 10. From germline, CDR1 is SGDLS and CDR2 YYNGEE. The CDR3 spans 15 residues. The CDR3 loop is CASSAVTGQGVEQYF. The CDR3 coding sequence is TGTGCCAGCAGCGCCGTAACGGGACAGGGCGTCGAGCAGTACTTC.

The CDR3 reads CASSLSQTNEKLFF. CDR3 bases: TGTGCCAGCAGCTTGTCACAAACTAATGAAAAACTGTTTTTT. The rearrangement joins TRBV11-2 to TRBJ1-4, with no clear D. Trimming removed 3 bases at V and 1 base at J, with 6 bases between. The CDR3 is 14 residues long. The germline V gene encodes CDR1 SGHAT and CDR2 FQNNGV.

The gene calls are TRBV5-4 and TRBJ2-7; TRBD2 is a possible D gene (6 bases). Trimming took off 6 bases at V and 6 bases at J, with 13 bases between the two ends. Per the germline V gene, CDR1 is SGHNT and CDR2 is YYREEE (reference sequence). The CDR3 loop spans 12 amino acids. The CDR3, as DNA: TGTGCCAGCATGTTGCACGGGGGCGAGCAGTACTTC. Translation: CASMLHGGEQYF.

The V and J genes are TRBV2 and TRBJ2-5; D is ambiguous. The CDR3 contains 11 residues. From germline, CDR1 is SNHLY and CDR2 FYNNEI. The V and J ends lost 4 bases and 5 bases respectively, with 5 bases between them. CDR3 loop: CASSGYETQYF. As DNA, the CDR3 is TGTGCCAGCAGTGGGTATGAGACCCAGTACTTC. The variable domain in full, completed from reference TRBV2 and TRBJ2-5, reads EPEVTQTPSHQVTQMGQEVILRCVPISNHLYFYWYRQILGQKVEFLVSFYNNEISEKSEIFDDQFSVERPDGSNFTLKIRSTKLEDSAMYFCASSGYETQYFGPGTRLLVL.

The chain is built from TRBV19 and TRBJ1-5; D is unclear. The CDR3 has 14 amino acids. V dropped 7 bases and J dropped 0 bases, with 10 bases sitting between them. Germline V CDR1 and CDR2: LNHDA, SQIVND (reference sequence). The CDR3 protein is CASTLGGSNQPQHF. In DNA, the CDR3 is TGTGCCAGTACCCTAGGAGGTAGCAATCAGCCCCAGCATTTT.

The rearrangement uses TRBV6-1 and TRBJ1-6; D is perhaps TRBD1 (5 bases). V lost 7 bases to trimming and J lost 7 bases, with 11 bases between them. The CDR3 loop spans 13 amino acids. Germline V gene data show CDR1 as MNHNS and CDR2 as SASEGT. The CDR3 here is CASISGGNSPLHF. As DNA, the CDR3 is TGTGCCAGCATCTCGGGGGGAAATTCACCCCTCCACTTT.

The rearrangement joins TRBV18 to TRBJ2-7, with D perhaps TRBD1 (5 bases). Per germline, CDR1 KGHSH and CDR2 LQKENI. The CDR3 runs to 14 residues. V lost 3 bases to trimming and J lost 0 bases, with 9 bases between them. CDR3 loop: CASSPDSTSYEQYF. CDR3 coding DNA: TGTGCCAGCTCACCCGACAGTACCTCCTACGAGCAGTACTTC.

This clone was picked up one time. This chain joins TRBV7-2 and TRBJ2-4; TRBD1 matches 9 bases. Germline assignment: CDR1 SGHTA and CDR2 FQGNSA. CDR3 size: 15 residues. V shed 1 base and J 4 bases; nucleotides not matched to a gene: 2. Here the CDR3 reads CASSLVGQGKNIQYF. For the CDR3, the DNA is TGTGCCAGCAGCTTAGTGGGACAGGGTAAAAACATTCAGTACTTC.

The J gene is TRBJ2-7, the V gene TRBV23-1; D remains unclear. TRBV23-1 is identified as an open reading frame with a role that is uncertain. The CDR3 extends over 12 amino acids. Trimming cost V 2 bases and J 4 bases, with 6 bases left between them. DNA for the CDR3: TGCGCCAGCAGTCAAAAAACATACGAGCAGTACTTC. This sequence encodes CASSQKTYEQYF.